This is a list of T cell receptor beta chains from one sample in a study of PD-L1 blockade in urothelial cancer. The repertoire was sequenced with immunoSEQ multiplex PCR; TCRdb's copy has only in-frame clones and lacks some. The sample holds around 120,000 clones, around nine tenths seen once. The source material was PBMCs, sampled around atezolizumab (anti-PD-L1) treatment. Receptors were obtained from a man aged 55 to 70 with urothelial cancer. Each CDR3 is given with its conserved first and last residue. D genes are given only for firm matches. Clone size is stated in some rows and not others, as once, few, many or a class when expanded.

j_call v_call clone_size cdr3_length d_call cdr3_nt cdr3_aa
TRBJ1-3 TRBV5-1 few 14 . TGCGCCAGCAGCTTGAGGAGCGGGGGAAACACCATATATTTT CASSLRSGGNTIYF
TRBJ2-7 TRBV27 . 16 . TGTGCCAGCAGTTTAAGAGGGATAGTTTTAGACTACGAGCAGTACTTC CASSLRGIVLDYEQYF
TRBJ1-2 TRBV14 . 13 . TGTGCCAGCAGCCAACCCGTGAACTATGGCTACACCTTC CASSQPVNYGYTF
TRBJ2-5 TRBV9 once 15 TRBD1 TGTGCCAGCAGCCCTTGGACAGGGCAAAAAGAGACCCAGTACTTC CASSPWTGQKETQYF
TRBJ1-4 TRBV28 . 14 . TGTGCCAGCAGTGCCCTGAGGGAAGTAGAAAAACTGTTTTTT CASSALREVEKLFF
TRBJ2-2 TRBV11-2 . 16 TRBD1 TGTGCCAGCAGCTTAGGCTCAGGGGGCTTTGGCGGGGAGCTGTTTTTT CASSLGSGGFGGELFF
TRBJ2-1 TRBV5-1 . 19 TRBD1 TGCGCCAGCAGCTTGGCCGGGACAGACGTTTTGAGGGAATACAATGAGCAGTTCTTC CASSLAGTDVLREYNEQFF
TRBJ2-7 TRBV7-8 . 14 . TGTGCCAGCAGCTTATATCTGGAGGGCCTCGAGCAGTACTTC CASSLYLEGLEQYF
TRBJ2-5 TRBV28 . 16 . TGTGCCAGCAGTTTAAACGTCGGCAGGGGCTTGGAGACCCAGTACTTC CASSLNVGRGLETQYF
TRBJ2-1 TRBV4-1 . 16 TRBD2 TGCGCCAGCAGCCAACCGGGACTATCAAGAAACAATGAGCAGTTCTTC CASSQPGLSRNNEQFF
TRBJ2-7 TRBV6-5 . 14 . TGTGCCAGCACCACCGACAGGCCGCCCTACGAGCAGTACTTC CASTTDRPPYEQYF
TRBJ1-2 TRBV4-3 once 13 TRBD1 TGCGCCAGCAGCCAAAGGACAGGGAGCGGCTACACCTTC CASSQRTGSGYTF
TRBJ1-2 TRBV19 . 15 TRBD1 TGTGCCAGTAGTATAACCCAGGGGGATTTCTATGGCTACACCTTC CASSITQGDFYGYTF
TRBJ2-5 TRBV5-4 . 17 TRBD2 TGTGCCAGCAGCTTGGAGGGCGGGGGGGCCATGCGAGAGACCCAGTACTTC CASSLEGGGAMRETQYF
TRBJ2-1 TRBV5-1 . 14 TRBD2 TGCGCCAGCAGCTTGGTACTAGCGGACAATGAGCAGTTCTTC CASSLVLADNEQFF
TRBJ2-5 TRBV5-5 . 15 . TGTGCCAGCAGCCTGTTCGACAGGCCCCAAGAGACCCAGTACTTC CASSLFDRPQETQYF
TRBJ1-2 TRBV2 . 11 . TGTGGGGGCGGCAGGGGCTATGGCTACACCTTC CGGGRGYGYTF
TRBJ2-3 TRBV18 . 17 TRBD2 TGTGCCAGCTCACCAATACTAGCGGAGCCCCACACAGATACGCAGTATTTT CASSPILAEPHTDTQYF
TRBJ2-5 TRBV11-3 . 14 TRBD1 TGTGCCAGCAGCCCAGGGGGCAGGGAAGAGACCCAGTACTTC CASSPGGREETQYF
TRBJ2-3 TRBV10-3 . 18 . TGTGCCATCAGTGAGATTGGGGCCAGCGGGCAGAGGAGGGATACGCAGTATTTT CAISEIGASGQRRDTQYF
TRBJ1-4 TRBV7-9 . 14 TRBD1 TGTGCCAGCAGCCCGACAGGGGGGGAGGAAAAACTGTTTTTT CASSPTGGEEKLFF
TRBJ2-5 TRBV28 many 15 . TGTGCCAGCAGTCACGACCGGACAGGAGGGGAGACCCAGTACTTC CASSHDRTGGETQYF
TRBJ1-1 TRBV7-9 . 15 . TGTGCCAGCAGCCCAAACGGGGTTTCAACCACTGAAGCTTTCTTT CASSPNGVSTTEAFF
TRBJ1-5 TRBV7-2 . 15 TRBD1 TGTGCCAGCAGCTTATATGGACAGGGACACCAGCCCCAGCATTTT CASSLYGQGHQPQHF
TRBJ2-3 TRBV28 . 16 TRBD1 TGTGCCAGCAGCCTACCACTCGGGACAGGGGCAGATACGCAGTATTTT CASSLPLGTGADTQYF
TRBJ2-3 TRBV28 . 17 . TGTGCCAGCAGTTTAAGGGTGCGGGTAGGAGGCACAGATACGCAGTATTTT CASSLRVRVGGTDTQYF
TRBJ2-1 TRBV6-1 . 16 TRBD2 TGTGCCAGCAGTGCCCAGGGAAGCGGGAGCGTCGATGAGCAGTTCTTC CASSAQGSGSVDEQFF
TRBJ2-7 TRBV11-2 . 15 TRBD1 TGTGCCAGCAGCCCCCGACAGGGGGGGCCCTACGAGCAGTACTTC CASSPRQGGPYEQYF
TRBJ2-3 TRBV25-1 . 15 . TGTGCCAGCAGTGAAGGGGCGGCTGCCACAGATACGCAGTATTTT CASSEGAAATDTQYF
TRBJ1-4 TRBV6-5 . 14 TRBD1 TGTGCCAGCAGGACCGGGACAGGGGGTAGAAAACTGTTTTTT CASRTGTGGRKLFF
TRBJ2-5 TRBV19 . 12 . TGTGCCAGTAGTGCCGTTTCAGAGGCCCAGTACTTC CASSAVSEAQYF
TRBJ2-7 TRBV5-4 . 14 . TGTGCCAGCGGACATATTCAGGGGGGCTACGAGCAGTACTTC CASGHIQGGYEQYF
TRBJ2-1 TRBV4-3 once 17 TRBD2 TGCGCCAGCAGCCAAGATAGGACTAGCGGGTTTTACAATGAGCAGTTCTTC CASSQDRTSGFYNEQFF
TRBJ1-4 TRBV7-3 . 14 . TGTGCCAGCAGCTTAGCAGGGTTAAGTGAAAAACTGTTTTTT CASSLAGLSEKLFF
TRBJ1-2 TRBV7-2 . 16 . TGTGCCAGCAGCTTAGCGCCAGGGGCGGGAGAAAATGGCTACACCTTC CASSLAPGAGENGYTF
TRBJ1-3 TRBV11-2 . 19 TRBD1 TGTGCCAGCAGCTTAAACGCCCCTACAGGGGGCTTCTCTGGAAACACCATATATTTT CASSLNAPTGGFSGNTIYF
TRBJ1-3 TRBV7-2 . 15 . TGTGCCAGCAGCTTGGTCGGGGAGAGGGGAAACACCATATATTTT CASSLVGERGNTIYF
TRBJ2-1 TRBV7-9 . 17 TRBD2 TGTGCCACCGCGGGGACTAGCGGGAGGGCCGGGTACAATGAGCAGTTCTTC CATAGTSGRAGYNEQFF
TRBJ1-6 TRBV28 . 14 TRBD1 TGTGCCAGCAGCCGGGGACAGACTGGTCCACCCCTCCACTTT CASSRGQTGPPLHF
TRBJ1-4 TRBV28 . 12 . TGTGCCAGCAGTGTGTCTGGAAGAGGACTGTTTTTT CASSVSGRGLFF
TRBJ2-3 TRBV7-9 . 15 TRBD2 TGTGCCAGCAGCGCCTTAGCGGGGGGGCCCCTTCAGCAGTATTTT CASSALAGGPLQQYF
TRBJ2-7 TRBV10-2 . 12 . TGCGCCAGCAGTGAGCGGCGGTACGAGCAGTACTTC CASSERRYEQYF
TRBJ2-3 TRBV2 . 15 . TGTGCCAGCAGTATGGGACTTGCGGGCACAGATACGCAGTATTTT CASSMGLAGTDTQYF
TRBJ2-1 TRBV4-2 . 11 . TGTGCCAGCAGCCAATTCGGGGAGCAGTTCTTC CASSQFGEQFF